The 32 T cell receptor beta chains below all came from one sample that was sequenced in a study of OX40 agonist ivuxolimab in advanced cancers. TCRdb keeps only in-frame clones here, not all; method: immunoSEQ multiplex PCR. This sample has roughly 110,000 clones; approximately 90% occur once, and the top ten carry approximately 1.1%. The sequenced sample was CD4+ or CD8+ T cells sorted from blood, obtained in a trial of the OX40 agonist ivuxolimab. Every receptor here comes from an adult with an advanced solid tumor such as melanoma, head and neck, liver or kidney cancer.

The chain has TRBV19 and TRBJ1-1; TRBD1 might be the D (5 bases). The CDR3 contains 16 residues. Germline V gives CDR1 LNHDA, CDR2 SQIVND (reference sequence). V was shortened by 4 bases and J by 5 bases, with 20 bases between the two germline ends. CDR3 DNA sequence: TGTGCCAGTAGTAACGGCGGGCAGGGCCAAGGGACTGAAGCTTTCTTT. This encodes CASSNGGQGQGTEAFF.

The chain combines TRBV5-4 with TRBJ2-3, with 7 positions matching TRBD2. The V gene's germline CDR1 is SGHNT and CDR2 YYREEE (reference sequence). This CDR3 has 14 residues. Trimming cost V 0 bases and J 6 bases; bases outside gene matches: 4. The CDR3 protein is CASSLGGGSDTQYF. CDR3 nucleotides: TGTGCCAGCAGCTTGGGCGGGGGTTCGGATACGCAGTATTTT. Supplemented by reference TRBV5-4 and TRBJ2-3, the full variable domain reads ETGVTQSPTHLIKTRGQQVTLRCSSQSGHNTVSWYQQALGQGPQFIFQYYREEENGRGNFPPRFSGLQFPNYSSELNVNALELDDSALYLCASSLGGGSDTQYFGPGTRLTVL.

The chain has TRBV7-2 and TRBJ2-7; unclear D gene. Germline assignment: CDR1 SGHTA and CDR2 FQGNSA. V lost 5 bases, J lost 0 bases, and 5 bases lay in between. The CDR3 runs to 12 residues. The CDR3 region has the DNA TGTGCCAGCAGCACGAGCTCCTACGAGCAGTACTTC. Protein product: CASSTSSYEQYF.

This chain links TRBV11-2 with TRBJ2-7; TRBD1 matches at 9 bases. The CDR3 totals 15 residues. CDR1 and CDR2 (germline): SGHAT, FQNNGV. With V trimmed by 5 bases and J by 2 bases, 7 bases remained unmatched. CDR3 DNA sequence: TGTGCCAGCAGCCGGGACAGGGATATACCCTACGAGCAGTACTTC. Its protein product is CASSRDRDIPYEQYF.

Only one count was recorded for this clone. This chain joins TRBV11-3 and TRBJ2-7; D call uncertain. V was pared by 3 bases and J by 2 bases, with 14 bases between. This CDR3 has 15 residues. Germline V gene lookup returns CDR1 SGHNT and CDR2 YENEEA. CDR3 sequence: CASSFRTGLAYEQYF. CDR3 bases: TGTGCCAGCAGCTTCCGGACGGGCTTGGCCTACGAGCAGTACTTC.

The genes are TRBV28 and TRBJ2-1; 7 nucleotides agree with TRBD2. Germline CDR1 and CDR2: MDHEN and SYDVKM. The junction had 14 bases not matched to a gene; V was cut back by 6 bases and J by 9 bases. This CDR3 has 15 residues. The CDR3 DNA reads as TGTGCCAGCAGACCGGGGGGAAGAAGGACAACTGAGCAGTTCTTC. This translates into CASRPGGRRTTEQFF.

V usage is TRBV27 and J usage is TRBJ1-1; D may be TRBD1 (6 bases). V gave up 5 bases and J gave up 6 bases, with 19 bases separating them. This CDR3 has 15 amino acids. Germline V lookup: CDR1 MNHEY, CDR2 SMNVEV (reference sequence). The DNA of the CDR3 is TGTGCCAGCAGTATCCGTCGACAGGATAGAGCTGAAGCTTTCTTT. Translating gives CASSIRRQDRAEAFF.

The chain couples TRBV6-6 to TRBJ1-5; D possibly corresponds to TRBD1 (6 bases). The germline V gene encodes CDR1 MNHNY and CDR2 SVGAGI (reference sequence). Trimming took off 6 bases at V and 3 bases at J, with 12 bases between the two ends. The length of the CDR3 is 14 residues. CDR3 loop: CASSSTGTNQPQHF. CDR3 DNA sequence: TGTGCCAGCAGCTCTACAGGGACCAATCAGCCCCAGCATTTT.

This clone was found once. The gene calls are TRBV4-1 and TRBJ1-4, with D possibly being TRBD1 (5 bases). From germline, CDR1 is MGHRA and CDR2 YSYEKL. Between the trimmed V and J ends, which lost 3 bases and 3 bases, there was a span of 14 bases. The CDR3 spans 16 residues. The CDR3 spells CASSQTPRGANEKLFF. In nucleotides, the CDR3 is TGCGCCAGCAGCCAGACCCCTCGGGGGGCTAATGAAAAACTGTTTTTT.

The chain joins TRBV10-3 to TRBJ1-3; no clear D. Trimming pared 7 bases from V and 6 bases from J, leaving 16 bases between. The V gene's germline CDR1 is ENHRY and CDR2 SYGVKD. The CDR3 is made up of 14 amino acids. The CDR3 DNA is TGTGCCATCATTAACCCGGAAAGTCAAAACACCATATATTTT. Protein sequence: CAIINPESQNTIYF.

The CDR3 here is CASSLNRYSAFF. The CDR3 DNA reads as TGTGCCAGCAGCTTAAACCGATATTCAGCTTTCTTT. J is TRBJ1-1 and V is TRBV11-1, with D unclear. V lost 2 bases and J lost 10, with 11 bases in between. This CDR3 has 12 residues. The germline V gene has CDR1 SGHAT and CDR2 FQDESV (reference sequence).

In its sample, this clone was seen once. The chain uses TRBV28 and TRBJ1-5; D is ambiguous. CDR3 length: 15 residues. The V gene lost 2 bases and the J gene lost 3 bases, with 11 bases spanning the gap. Germline-derived CDR1 and CDR2 are MDHEN and SYDVKM. CDR3 region: CASSLGGGPNQPQHF. CDR3 DNA: TGTGCCAGCAGTTTAGGAGGAGGCCCCAATCAGCCCCAGCATTTT.

The chain recombines TRBV16 with TRBJ1-1; 7 positions match TRBD1. The germline V gene encodes CDR1 KGHSY and CDR2 FQNENV. This CDR3 has 14 amino acids. Trimming cost V 4 bases and J 1 base; bases outside gene matches: 3. The CDR3 bases are TGTGCCAGCAGCCGCGGGACAGCGAACACTGAAGCTTTCTTT. Protein: CASSRGTANTEAFF.

The rearrangement joins TRBV7-2 to TRBJ1-1, with 9 bases that match TRBD1. The germline V gene encodes CDR1 SGHTA and CDR2 FQGNSA. CDR3 length: 15 amino acids. After removal of 5 bases from V and 1 base from J, the junction contained 5 bases not matched to a gene. CDR3 region: CASSRQGGENTEAFF. As DNA, the CDR3 is TGTGCCAGCAGCCGACAGGGGGGGGAGAACACTGAAGCTTTCTTT.

The chain carries TRBV10-3 and TRBJ2-1, with 14 positions matching TRBD2. There are 17 residues in the CDR3. In germline, CDR1 is ENHRY, CDR2 SYGVKD. The J segment lost 8 bases and the V segment lost 6 bases, leaving 12 bases of the junction unmatched. The CDR3 bases are TGTGCCATCAGGCCGGGACTAGCGGGGGAATCCGGCGATGAGCAGTTCTTC. As protein: CAIRPGLAGESGDEQFF.

The rearrangement joins TRBV4-2 to TRBJ2-5, with TRBD1 matching over 7 bases. Trimming cost V 0 bases and J 2 bases; bases outside gene matches: 6. This CDR3 contains 16 residues. Germline V lookup: CDR1 LGHNA, CDR2 YNFKEQ. This chain's CDR3 is CASSQDGQAQQETQYF. The CDR3 coding sequence is TGTGCCAGCAGCCAAGACGGACAGGCCCAACAAGAGACCCAGTACTTC.

The V and J genes are TRBV9 and TRBJ2-3; no clear D gene. Germline V gives CDR1 SGDLS, CDR2 YYNGEE. CDR3 length: 15 amino acids. V lost 0 bases, J lost 0 bases, and 8 bases lay in between. This CDR3 is CASSVGITSTDTQYF. The DNA for the CDR3 is TGTGCCAGCAGCGTAGGGATCACTAGCACAGATACGCAGTATTTT.

The V gene is TRBV5-1, the J gene TRBJ2-7; 11 bases are shared with TRBD2. Germline lookup yields CDR1 SGHRS and CDR2 YFSETQ. The V segment lost 1 base and the J segment 6 bases; nucleotides outside the gene matches: 3. This CDR3 region has 14 residues. DNA of the CDR3: TGCGCCAGCAGCTTGACAACTAGCGGGAGCGAGCAGTACTTC. Amino acid sequence: CASSLTTSGSEQYF.

The chain links TRBV5-1 to TRBJ2-1; TRBD2 agrees at 8 bases. The CDR3 has 17 residues. J was trimmed by 0 bases and V by 4 bases; bases with no gene match: 9. Germline lookup yields CDR1 SGHRS and CDR2 YFSETQ. CDR3: CASSPGLASRSYNEQFF. CDR3 sequence (DNA): TGCGCCAGCAGCCCCGGACTAGCCAGTCGCTCCTACAATGAGCAGTTCTTC.

This clone was counted a single time. In DNA, the CDR3 is TGTGCCAGCCGGATCTTGGGGGGCACAGATACGCAGTATTTT. Its translation is CASRILGGTDTQYF. V is TRBV7-8 and J is TRBJ2-3; D could derive from TRBD1 or TRBD2 (5 bases each). Looked up from germline, CDR1 is SGHVS and CDR2 is FQNEAQ. The CDR3 totals 14 residues. Trimming stripped 8 bases from V and 1 base from J, with 13 bases between.

This chain connects TRBV19 to TRBJ1-1; TRBD1 agrees at 8 bases. Trimming removed 5 bases from V and 0 bases from J; junction bases left unmatched: 5. Germline values: CDR1 LNHDA, CDR2 SQIVND (reference sequence). The CDR3 has 15 residues. CDR3 sequence: CASSPWTGLNTEAFF. CDR3 bases: TGTGCCAGTAGTCCCTGGACAGGGTTGAACACTGAAGCTTTCTTT.

This chain uses TRBV7-3 with TRBJ2-3; 14 positions match TRBD2. CDR3 length: 21 amino acids. CDR1 and CDR2 from the germline V gene are SGHTA and FQGTGA. The junction had 14 bases not matched to a gene; V was cut back by 1 base and J by 2 bases. As DNA, the CDR3 is TGTGCCAGCAGCTTAAGGGCGGGACTAGCGGGAGCCACCGCTATCACAGATACGCAGTATTTT. Protein sequence: CASSLRAGLAGATAITDTQYF. Looking up the rest from reference TRBV7-3 and TRBJ2-3 gives the full variable domain: GAGVSQTPSNKVTEKGKYVELRCDPISGHTALYWYRQSLGQGPEFLIYFQGTGAADDSGLPNDRFFAVRPEGSVSTLKIQRTERGDSAVYLCASSLRAGLAGATAITDTQYFGPGTRLTVL.

The chain employs TRBV5-6 and TRBJ2-7; 7 bases fit TRBD2. The germline V gene has CDR1 SGHDT and CDR2 YYEEEE. J was trimmed by 4 bases and V by 1 base; bases with no gene match: 14. This CDR3 has 17 amino acids. CDR3 sequence (DNA): TGTGCCAGCAGCTTGTACTCCGGGACTACACATATATACGAGCAGTACTTC. As protein: CASSLYSGTTHIYEQYF.

This chain joins TRBV7-9 and TRBJ1-5; no clear D. Trimming cost V 3 bases and J 3 bases, with 6 bases left between them. Germline values: CDR1 SEHNR, CDR2 FQNEAQ (reference sequence). The CDR3 contains 13 residues. The CDR3 DNA is TGTGCCAGCAGCTTGCGGGACAATCAGCCCCAGCATTTT. Translating gives CASSLRDNQPQHF. The full variable domain, its missing parts supplied by reference TRBV7-9 and TRBJ1-5, is DTGVSQNPRHKITKRGQNVTFRCDPISEHNRLYWYRQTLGQGPEFLTYFQNEAQLEKSRLLSDRFSAERPKGSFSTLEIQRTEQGDSAMYLCASSLRDNQPQHFGDGTRLSIL.

This chain connects TRBV28 to TRBJ2-3; perhaps TRBD2 as D (6 bases). The CDR3 spans 13 residues. Germline-derived CDR1 and CDR2 are MDHEN and SYDVKM. V gave up 10 bases and J gave up 8 bases, with 19 bases separating them. The CDR3 DNA follows: TGTGCCACCTCCGGGGAGGTACGGCCTACGCAGTATTTT. Translation: CATSGEVRPTQYF.

The rearrangement links TRBV7-2 to TRBJ2-3; 14 bases line up with TRBD2. Germline CDR1 reads SGHTA; CDR2 reads FQGNSA. Trimming at V came to 5 bases and at J to 6 bases, leaving 16 bases not matched to a gene. The CDR3 runs 19 residues. This CDR3 reads CASSLKRGLAGEGMDTQYF. The CDR3 region has the DNA TGTGCCAGCAGCCTTAAACGGGGACTAGCGGGAGAAGGAATGGATACGCAGTATTTT.

The chain combines TRBV7-9 with TRBJ2-6, with D possibly called TRBD1 or TRBD2 (5 bases each). Per germline, CDR1 SEHNR and CDR2 FQNEAQ (reference sequence). CDR3 size: 18 residues. V lost 5 bases and J 0 bases, leaving 17 bases between the germline ends. Here the CDR3 reads CASSKGTTTLSGANVLTF. CDR3 in DNA: TGTGCCAGCAGCAAAGGGACCACTACTCTCTCTGGGGCCAACGTCCTGACTTTC.

This chain links TRBV5-4 with TRBJ1-2, with D uncertain. The CDR3 is 14 amino acids. Trimming shortened V by 1 base and J by 6 bases, and 13 bases separated the two germline ends. The germline CDR1 and CDR2 sequences are SGHNT and YYREEE (reference sequence). The CDR3 is CASSLTPPDDGYTF. The CDR3 DNA reads as TGTGCCAGCAGCTTGACCCCACCAGACGATGGCTACACCTTC.

The V gene is TRBV6-5, the J gene TRBJ1-1; a weak D match, TRBD1 (5 bases). Germline lookup yields CDR1 MNHEY and CDR2 SVGAGI. The V and J ends lost 1 base and 9 bases respectively, with 18 bases between them. The CDR3 runs 15 residues. Here the CDR3 reads CASSYLWGEGSKAFF. DNA of the CDR3: TGTGCCAGCAGTTACTTGTGGGGCGAGGGGTCTAAAGCTTTCTTT.

The rearrangement uses TRBV7-6 and TRBJ1-4; possibly TRBD1 for D (5 bases). The germline V gene has CDR1 SGHVS and CDR2 FNYEAQ. This CDR3 spans 14 amino acids. V was clipped by 5 bases and J by 5 bases, with 12 bases between them. The CDR3, as DNA: TGTGCCAGCAGCCGTGACAGCTTAAATGAAAAACTGTTTTTT. Translated, it gives CASSRDSLNEKLFF.

The chain has TRBV5-1 and TRBJ2-1; no firm D call. This CDR3 is built from 15 residues. V dropped 1 base and J dropped 0 bases, with 8 bases sitting between them. The germline V gene encodes CDR1 SGHRS and CDR2 YFSETQ. CDR3 region: CASSLYLGSYNEQFF. The CDR3 DNA reads as TGCGCCAGCAGCTTGTATCTTGGCTCCTACAATGAGCAGTTCTTC.

The V call is TRBV11-1, the J call TRBJ1-1; D is undetermined. The V gene's germline CDR1 is SGHAT and CDR2 FQDESV (reference sequence). V lost 4 bases to trimming and J lost 4 bases, with 13 bases between them. CDR3 length: 14 residues. The DNA of the CDR3 is TGTGCCAGCAGCTCCGCCGTGGGTCTCACTGAAGCTTTCTTT. Amino acids: CASSSAVGLTEAFF.